These 22 T cell receptor beta chains came from one sample sequenced in a study of brain T cells in children with intractable seizures. Generated by immunoSEQ multiplex PCR, the TCRdb table keeps only in-frame clones and is missing some. The sample has hundreds of thousands of clones, roughly 93% seen once. Time point of the sample: blood from clinic visit 5 months post-surgery; TSC patient then seizure free. Sample: peripheral blood, taken about 5 months after surgery. Receptors were obtained from a boy younger than two with tuberous sclerosis and intractable seizures.

The rearrangement joins TRBV11-3 to TRBJ2-3; 9 bases map to TRBD2. The CDR3 totals 18 residues. The germline gives CDR1 SGHNT, CDR2 YENEEA. The junction had 14 bases not matched to a gene; V was cut back by 6 bases and J by 1 base. The CDR3 coding sequence is TGTGCCAGCAGTCCGTTCTTTCGGCGGGGGGGAGGCACAGATACGCAGTATTTT. Residues: CASSPFFRRGGGTDTQYF.

The chain has TRBV28 and TRBJ1-5; a weak D match, TRBD1 (5 bases). V dropped 4 bases and J dropped 6 bases, with 16 bases sitting between them. The CDR3 length is 15 residues. The germline gives CDR1 MDHEN, CDR2 SYDVKM. CDR3 sequence: CASSSRETRTQPQHF. The DNA for the CDR3 is TGTGCCAGCAGTTCCAGGGAGACGCGCACTCAGCCCCAGCATTTT.

This clone was recorded only once. The V gene is TRBV7-3, the J gene TRBJ2-3; D unclear. The CDR3 is 14 amino acids. In germline, CDR1 is SGHTA, CDR2 FQGTGA. Trimming pared 3 bases from V and 2 bases from J, leaving 9 bases between. The CDR3 spells CASSLDRYTDTQYF. For the CDR3, the DNA is TGTGCCAGCAGCTTGGACCGATACACAGATACGCAGTATTTT.

This clone has only one observation. This chain connects TRBV6-5 to TRBJ2-3; 9 bases match TRBD1. Germline CDR1 reads MNHEY; CDR2 reads SVGAGI. The CDR3 totals 15 residues. Trimming cost V 0 bases and J 5 bases; bases outside gene matches: 3. Here the CDR3 DNA reads TGTGCCAGCAGTTACTCACAGGGGGCGGGAGATACGCAGTATTTT. This translates into CASSYSQGAGDTQYF.

This chain links TRBV29-1 with TRBJ2-1, with D unresolved. Germline assignment: CDR1 SQVTM and CDR2 ANQGSEA. V lost 5 bases, J lost 0 bases, and 8 bases lay in between. The CDR3 is 13 residues long. The CDR3, as DNA: TGCAGCGTTTACTGGAGCTCCTACAATGAGCAGTTCTTC. As protein: CSVYWSSYNEQFF.

This chain joins TRBV18 and TRBJ1-2; unclear D gene. Trimming cost V 4 bases and J 2 bases, with 8 bases left between them. This CDR3 has 13 residues. CDR1 is KGHSH, CDR2 LQKENI, per germline. The CDR3 region is CASSLRENYGYTF. In DNA form, the CDR3 reads TGTGCCAGCTCACTAAGGGAGAACTATGGCTACACCTTC.

The V gene is TRBV6-5, the J gene TRBJ1-2; D perhaps matches TRBD1 (6 bases). The CDR3 extends over 13 amino acids. The germline V gene has CDR1 MNHEY and CDR2 SVGAGI. V lost 6 bases to trimming and J lost 5 bases, with 13 bases between them. In DNA, the CDR3 is TGTGCCAGCAGACTAGACAGGAGATATGGCTACACCTTC. Residues: CASRLDRRYGYTF.

The V gene is TRBV19, the J gene TRBJ2-2; tentative D call: TRBD1 (5 bases). CDR1 LNHDA and CDR2 SQIVND come from the germline V gene (reference sequence). V shed 0 bases and J shed 4 bases, with 6 bases lying between them. This CDR3 comprises 14 residues. CDR3 protein: CASSIEGATGELFF. In nucleotides, the CDR3 is TGTGCCAGTAGTATAGAAGGGGCCACCGGGGAGCTGTTTTTT.

The rearrangement joins TRBV3-1 (or the pseudogene TRBV3-2) to TRBJ1-3, with unresolved D. CDR1 is LGHDT, CDR2 YNNKEL, per germline (reference sequence). Trimming shortened V by 0 bases and J by 1 base, and 7 bases separated the two germline ends. CDR3 length: 15 amino acids. The CDR3 nucleotides read TGTGCCAGCAGCCAAGACAAGGGTTCTGGAAACACCATATATTTT. Amino acid sequence: CASSQDKGSGNTIYF.

The chain is built from TRBV7-9 and TRBJ2-1, with D possibly TRBD1 on 6 matching bases. There are 14 residues in the CDR3. Germline V gene data show CDR1 as SEHNR and CDR2 as FQNEAQ (reference sequence). The germline V and J ends were trimmed by 3 bases and 6 bases, with 12 bases remaining between them. The CDR3 region has the DNA TGTGCCAGCAGCTTTGCTGGGGGCTTCAATGAGCAGTTCTTC. It specifies CASSFAGGFNEQFF.

This chain joins TRBV2 and TRBJ1-1; possibly TRBD1 for D (6 bases). This CDR3 is 14 amino acids long. V was clipped by 5 bases and J by 5 bases, with 15 bases between them. Germline assignment: CDR1 SNHLY and CDR2 FYNNEI. The DNA of the CDR3 is TGTGCCAGCAGTTTGGCGGGAAGGGGGACTGAAGCTTTCTTT. Encoded protein: CASSLAGRGTEAFF.

This chain joins TRBV6-5 and TRBJ1-2; D not resolved. V was pared by 0 bases and J by 6 bases, with 11 bases between. Per germline, CDR1 MNHEY and CDR2 SVGAGI. There are 14 residues in the CDR3. The CDR3 nucleotides read TGTGCCAGCAGTTACTCGACGTCAGGTCATGGCTACACCTTC. Translating it yields CASSYSTSGHGYTF.

The rearrangement joins TRBV5-1 to TRBJ2-1; 10 positions match TRBD2. The CDR3 is 18 residues long. The germline CDR1 and CDR2 sequences are SGHRS and YFSETQ. J lost 5 bases, V lost 0 bases, and 11 bases had no gene match. The CDR3 DNA follows: TGCGCCAGCAGCTTGGTTGCTTGGTCCACTAGCGGGGACAATGAGCAGTTCTTC. Its protein product is CASSLVAWSTSGDNEQFF.

This clone came up once. The V and J genes are TRBV27 and TRBJ1-1; D remains ambiguous. Germline values: CDR1 MNHEY, CDR2 SMNVEV (reference sequence). CDR3 length equals 13 residues. V dropped 2 bases and J dropped 5 bases, with 9 bases sitting between them. The CDR3 reads CASSLDGVTEAFF. The CDR3 coding sequence is TGTGCCAGCAGTTTAGACGGGGTTACTGAAGCTTTCTTT.

This clone was seen a few times. This sequence joins TRBV12-5 and TRBJ1-1; no reliable D call. Germline assignment: CDR1 LGHNT and CDR2 FRNRAP. V was shortened by 6 bases and J by 0 bases, with 5 bases between the two germline ends. The CDR3 spans 12 residues. DNA of the CDR3: TGTGCTAGTGGACGGGTGAACACTGAAGCTTTCTTT. Protein: CASGRVNTEAFF.

J is TRBJ2-3 and V is TRBV3-1 (or the pseudogene TRBV3-2); maybe TRBD2 (5 bases). The CDR3 loop spans 15 amino acids. Per germline, CDR1 LGHDT and CDR2 YNNKEL (reference sequence). V was trimmed by 0 bases and J by 7 bases, leaving 14 bases between them. The CDR3 region is CASSQDFLRGYTQYF. Here the CDR3 DNA reads TGTGCCAGCAGCCAAGACTTCCTGAGAGGGTATACGCAGTATTTT.

The V and J genes are TRBV7-9 and TRBJ2-3; no reliable D call. CDR1 is SEHNR, CDR2 FQNEAQ, per germline (reference sequence). The V end was cut by 3 bases, the J end by 0 bases, with 7 bases between. The CDR3 is 14 residues long. The CDR3 DNA reads TGTGCCAGCAGCTTGAGCAGTAGCACAGATACGCAGTATTTT. Encoded protein: CASSLSSSTDTQYF.

The V and J genes are TRBV28 and TRBJ2-7; TRBD1 or TRBD2 may be the D gene (5 bases each). CDR1 and CDR2 from the germline V gene are MDHEN and SYDVKM. The CDR3 consists of 12 residues. Trimming took off 8 bases at V and 0 bases at J, with 8 bases between the two ends. The CDR3 sequence: CASRGGSYEQYF. The CDR3 nucleotides read TGTGCCAGCCGGGGCGGCTCCTACGAGCAGTACTTC.

This chain links TRBV4-1 with TRBJ2-1; D not resolved. The CDR3 totals 15 residues. With 1 base removed from V and 0 bases from J, the gap between germline ends came to 7 bases. Germline V gene sequence: CDR1 MGHRA, CDR2 YSYEKL. The CDR3 nucleotides are TGCGCCAGCAGCCAAGTAGCACGCTCCTACAATGAGCAGTTCTTC. Its translation: CASSQVARSYNEQFF.

This clone is a singleton in its sample. The gene calls are TRBV7-9 and TRBJ2-3; the D is unclear. The CDR3 loop spans 16 amino acids. Trimming removed 1 base at V and 2 bases at J, with 13 bases between. In germline, CDR1 is SEHNR, CDR2 FQNEAQ (reference sequence). This CDR3 reads CASSLGRQETTDTQYF. The CDR3 nucleotides read TGTGCCAGCAGCTTAGGAAGGCAGGAGACCACAGATACGCAGTATTTT.

V and J are TRBV10-1 and TRBJ1-1; D gene unclear. The germline gives CDR1 WNHNN, CDR2 SYGVQD (reference sequence). This CDR3 is built from 13 residues. Trimming shortened V by 0 bases and J by 11 bases, and 13 bases separated the two germline ends. For the CDR3, the DNA is TGCGCCAGCAGTGAGTCTTCGGGTAGGTGGGCTTTCTTT. It specifies CASSESSGRWAFF.

This chain connects TRBV3-1 (or the pseudogene TRBV3-2) to TRBJ2-5; TRBD2 matches at 7 bases. With 2 bases clipped from V and 5 bases from J, the junction kept 8 bases outside the gene matches. There are 15 residues in the CDR3. CDR1 LGHDT and CDR2 YNNKEL come from the germline V gene (reference sequence). CDR3 nucleotides: TGTGCCAGCAGCCAACAGTCGGGAGGACGGGAGACCCAGTACTTC. Translated, it gives CASSQQSGGRETQYF.